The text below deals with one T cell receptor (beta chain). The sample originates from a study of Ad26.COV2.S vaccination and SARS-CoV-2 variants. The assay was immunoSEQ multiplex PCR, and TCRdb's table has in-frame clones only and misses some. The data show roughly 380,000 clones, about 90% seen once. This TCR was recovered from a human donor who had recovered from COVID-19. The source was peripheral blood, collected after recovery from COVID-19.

The CDR3 sequence: CASRPAGGSTDTQYF. In DNA, the CDR3 is TGTGCCAGCAGACCAGCGGGGGGGAGCACAGATACGCAGTATTTT. V usage is TRBV4-2 and J usage is TRBJ2-3; 10 bases map to TRBD2. The CDR3 has 15 amino acids. CDR1 is LGHNA, CDR2 YNFKEQ, per germline. Unmatched junction bases numbered 3, after V lost 6 bases and J lost 0 bases.